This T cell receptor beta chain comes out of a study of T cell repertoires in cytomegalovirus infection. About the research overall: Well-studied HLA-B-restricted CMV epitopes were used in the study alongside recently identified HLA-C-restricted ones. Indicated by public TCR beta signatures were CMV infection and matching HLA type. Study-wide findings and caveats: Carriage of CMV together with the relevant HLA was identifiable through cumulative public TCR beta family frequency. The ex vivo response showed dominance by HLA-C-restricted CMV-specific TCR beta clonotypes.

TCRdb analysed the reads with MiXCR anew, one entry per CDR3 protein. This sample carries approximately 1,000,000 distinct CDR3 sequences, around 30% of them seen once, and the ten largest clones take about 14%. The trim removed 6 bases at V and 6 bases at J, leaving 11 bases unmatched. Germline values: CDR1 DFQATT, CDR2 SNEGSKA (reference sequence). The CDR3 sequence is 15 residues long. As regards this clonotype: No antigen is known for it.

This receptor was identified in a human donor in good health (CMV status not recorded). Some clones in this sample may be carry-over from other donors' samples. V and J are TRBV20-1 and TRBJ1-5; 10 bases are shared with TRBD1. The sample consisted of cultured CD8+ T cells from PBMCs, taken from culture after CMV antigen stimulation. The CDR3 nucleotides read TGCAGTGCCACTCCGGGACAGGGGCTTAGTCAGCCCCAGCATTTT. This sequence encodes CSATPGQGLSQPQHF.